The 19 T cell receptor beta chains listed next were all sequenced from one sample in a study of a mutant IDH1 vaccine in newly diagnosed glioma. Repertoires were generated with immunoSEQ multiplex PCR, while TCRdb's copy carries only in-frame clones and drops some. This sample has 25,000 to 30,000 clones, with around 80% found just once. These receptors are not linked to any known antigen. Noted time point: week 35, safety follow-up. Each dose of the vaccine consisted of 300 ug of mutant IDH1 20-mer peptide, with topical imiquimod. The material was PBMCs, obtained from a glioma patient whose treatment included an IDH1 peptide vaccine. The receptors stem from a man aged 45-60 years with glioma.

The chain has TRBV9 and TRBJ1-2, with 7 positions matching TRBD1. The V segment lost 3 bases and the J segment 3 bases; nucleotides outside the gene matches: 11. This CDR3 region has 16 residues. Per germline, CDR1 SGDLS and CDR2 YYNGEE. The chain's CDR3 is CASSAFGGGGDYGYTF. The CDR3 region has the DNA TGTGCCAGCAGCGCCTTTGGGGGAGGGGGCGACTATGGCTACACCTTC. The variable domain in full, completed from reference TRBV9 and TRBJ1-2, reads DSGVTQTPKHLITATGQRVTLRCSPRSGDLSVYWYQQSLDQGLQFLIQYYNGEERAKGNILERFSAQQFPDLHSELNLSSLELGDSALYFCASSAFGGGGDYGYTFGSGTRLTVV.

The chain is built from TRBV19 and TRBJ2-7; 8 bases align to TRBD2. Trimming at V came to 5 bases and at J to 3 bases, leaving 6 bases not matched to a gene. Germline V gene data show CDR1 as LNHDA and CDR2 as SQIVND (reference sequence). CDR3 length: 14 residues. CDR3 sequence reads: CASSPGGAFYEQYF. CDR3 nucleotide sequence: TGTGCCAGTAGTCCGGGAGGGGCGTTCTACGAGCAGTACTTC.

The chain links TRBV2 to TRBJ2-1, with D perhaps matching TRBD1 (6 bases). Germline V gene sequence: CDR1 SNHLY, CDR2 FYNNEI. The CDR3 runs to 12 residues. Trimming took 6 bases from V and 6 from J, leaving 9 bases between them. The CDR3 loop reads CASSADSNEQFF. The DNA for the CDR3 is TGTGCCAGCAGCGCGGACAGCAATGAGCAGTTCTTC.

The rearrangement uses TRBV6-5 and TRBJ1-1; a weak D match, TRBD1 (6 bases). Trimming took 3 bases from V and 8 from J, leaving 10 bases between them. This CDR3 spans 12 amino acids. Germline V lookup: CDR1 MNHEY, CDR2 SVGAGI. As DNA, the CDR3 is TGTGCCAGCAGTTATGGGGGGGCCGAAGCTTTCTTT. Translating it yields CASSYGGAEAFF.

The genes are TRBV19 and TRBJ1-5; D is possibly TRBD1 (5 bases). This CDR3 contains 11 residues. Germline V lookup: CDR1 LNHDA, CDR2 SQIVND (reference sequence). The germline V and J ends were trimmed by 5 bases and 9 bases, with 8 bases remaining between them. The CDR3 nucleotides are TGTGCCAGTAGTCCCGGGGGGCCCCAGCATTTT. This translates into CASSPGGPQHF.

The rearrangement uses TRBV27 and TRBJ2-3; D possibly uses TRBD1 or TRBD2 (5 bases each). The germline gives CDR1 MNHEY, CDR2 SMNVEV (reference sequence). The V and J ends lost 3 bases and 4 bases respectively, with 14 bases between them. The CDR3 runs to 15 residues. The CDR3 region has the DNA TGTGCCAGCAGTTTTAATTGGGACGGATCAGATACGCAGTATTTT. It yields the protein CASSFNWDGSDTQYF.

The chain is built from TRBV18 and TRBJ1-2; D unresolved. CDR1 KGHSH and CDR2 LQKENI come from the germline V gene. This CDR3 spans 13 amino acids. Trimming took 1 base from V and 3 from J, leaving 6 bases between them. The DNA for the CDR3 is TGTGCCAGCTCACCACAGGGAGACTATGGCTACACCTTC. This gives the protein CASSPQGDYGYTF.

This chain connects TRBV27 to TRBJ2-3, with 7 positions matching TRBD2. The V segment lost 5 bases and the J segment 0 bases; nucleotides outside the gene matches: 17. Germline CDR1 MNHEY, CDR2 SMNVEV (reference sequence). The CDR3 covers 19 residues. CDR3 amino acids: CASSPPTSGTIRSTDTQYF. Written as DNA, the CDR3 is TGTGCCAGCAGTCCCCCCACGAGCGGGACTATCAGAAGCACAGATACGCAGTATTTT.

The chain has TRBV7-2 and TRBJ2-7, with 7 nucleotides matching TRBD1. The CDR3 sequence is 15 residues long. With 10 bases clipped from V and 3 bases from J, the junction kept 15 bases outside the gene matches. Looked up from germline, CDR1 is SGHTA and CDR2 is FQGNSA. CDR3 nucleotide sequence: TGTGCCACCTCGCTAACAGGGGACGGGTACTACGAGCAGTACTTC. Translation gives CATSLTGDGYYEQYF.

The chain is built from TRBV29-1 and TRBJ1-1; 7 bases line up with TRBD1. In germline, CDR1 is SQVTM, CDR2 ANQGSEA. The CDR3 length is 11 residues. Trimming at V came to 5 bases and at J to 4 bases, leaving 1 base not matched to a gene. The CDR3 region has the DNA TGCAGCGTTCCAGGGGGCACTGAAGCTTTCTTT. Translated: CSVPGGTEAFF.

The chain couples TRBV2 to TRBJ2-7; D gene unclear. The CDR3 is made up of 11 amino acids. CDR1 and CDR2 from the germline V gene are SNHLY and FYNNEI. V was cut by 6 bases and J by 7 bases, with 10 bases left in between. CDR3 amino acids: CASSPWGEQYF. CDR3 sequence (DNA): TGTGCCAGCAGCCCATGGGGAGAGCAGTACTTC.

The J gene is TRBJ2-1, the V gene TRBV15; D may be TRBD1 (6 bases). The germline V gene encodes CDR1 LNHNV and CDR2 YYDKDF (reference sequence). This CDR3 region has 16 residues. V lost 6 bases and J lost 2, with 17 bases in between. CDR3 region: CATRGGRAGAYNEQFF. DNA for the CDR3: TGTGCCACCAGAGGCGGAAGGGCAGGGGCCTACAATGAGCAGTTCTTC.

This clone was seen just once. The rearrangement joins TRBV9 to TRBJ1-4, with TRBD1 matching over 7 bases. The CDR3 is 15 amino acids. CDR1 and CDR2 from the germline V gene are SGDLS and YYNGEE. V trimming: 0 bases; J trimming: 5 bases; junction bases outside the gene matches: 4. The DNA for the CDR3 is TGTGCCAGCAGCGTAGGGGGACAGACGAATGAAAAACTGTTTTTT. Its protein product is CASSVGGQTNEKLFF.

The chain uses TRBV28 and TRBJ2-1, with 7 bases that match TRBD2. The CDR3 contains 16 residues. Trimming cost V 7 bases and J 1 base; bases outside gene matches: 10. Germline CDR1 MDHEN, CDR2 SYDVKM. The chain's CDR3 is CASILGSGMSYNEQFF. The CDR3 DNA reads as TGTGCCAGCATTCTTGGAAGCGGGATGTCCTACAATGAGCAGTTCTTC.

The rearrangement joins TRBV9 to TRBJ2-7, with D perhaps matching TRBD1 (6 bases). V shed 0 bases and J shed 3 bases, with 13 bases lying between them. CDR3 size: 15 residues. CDR1 and CDR2 from the germline V gene are SGDLS and YYNGEE. CDR3 in DNA: TGTGCCAGCAGCGTAGAAACAGGGAGTAGCTACGAGCAGTACTTC. This codes for CASSVETGSSYEQYF.

The chain is built from TRBV5-1 and TRBJ2-2, with 7 bases identical to TRBD1. The CDR3 runs to 15 residues. After removal of 7 bases from V and 2 bases from J, the junction contained 8 bases not matched to a gene. From germline, CDR1 is SGHRS and CDR2 YFSETQ. The chain's CDR3 is CASLTGTVNTGELFF. The CDR3, as DNA: TGCGCCAGCCTAACCGGGACAGTTAACACCGGGGAGCTGTTTTTT. Full variable domain (remainder filled in from reference TRBV5-1 and TRBJ2-2): KAGVTQTPRYLIKTRGQQVTLSCSPISGHRSVSWYQQTPGQGLQFLFEYFSETQRNKGNFPGRFSGRQFSNSRSEMNVSTLELGDSALYLCASLTGTVNTGELFFGEGSRLTVL.

V usage is TRBV4-1 and J usage is TRBJ1-2, with 7 bases identical to TRBD1. The CDR3 loop spans 15 amino acids. The V gene's germline CDR1 is MGHRA and CDR2 YSYEKL. Trimming removed 2 bases from V and 4 bases from J; junction bases left unmatched: 7. CDR3 sequence (DNA): TGCGCCAGCAGCCAACGGGACAGCATACTCTATGGCTACACCTTC. Translation gives CASSQRDSILYGYTF.

V and J are TRBV4-1 and TRBJ1-2; 7 positions agree with TRBD1. CDR1 is MGHRA, CDR2 YSYEKL, per germline. With 1 base clipped from V and 5 bases from J, the junction kept 7 bases outside the gene matches. The length of the CDR3 is 15 residues. The CDR3 DNA reads as TGCGCCAGCAGCCAAGGGGACAGCCAAATGTATGGCTACACCTTC. Amino acid sequence: CASSQGDSQMYGYTF.

The rearrangement links TRBV7-2 to TRBJ2-7; D might be TRBD2 (6 bases). CDR1 and CDR2 from the germline V gene are SGHTA and FQGNSA. CDR3 length: 14 residues. V lost 2 bases and J 3 bases, leaving 11 bases between the germline ends. The CDR3 region is CASSLRRDGYEQYF. The CDR3 DNA reads as TGTGCCAGCAGCTTAAGGCGGGACGGCTACGAGCAGTACTTC.